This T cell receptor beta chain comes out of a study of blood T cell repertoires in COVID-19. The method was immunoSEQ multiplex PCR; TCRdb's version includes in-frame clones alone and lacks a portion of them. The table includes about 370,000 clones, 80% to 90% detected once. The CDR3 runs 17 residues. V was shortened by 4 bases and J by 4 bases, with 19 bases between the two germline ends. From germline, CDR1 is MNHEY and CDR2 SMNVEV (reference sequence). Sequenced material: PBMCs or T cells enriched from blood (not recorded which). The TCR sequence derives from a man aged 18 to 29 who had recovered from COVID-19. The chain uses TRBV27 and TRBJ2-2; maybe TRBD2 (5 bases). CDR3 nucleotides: TGTGCCAGCAGTTCCCGGAGGCCAAACACGATCACCGGGGAGCTGTTTTTT. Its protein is CASSSRRPNTITGELFF.